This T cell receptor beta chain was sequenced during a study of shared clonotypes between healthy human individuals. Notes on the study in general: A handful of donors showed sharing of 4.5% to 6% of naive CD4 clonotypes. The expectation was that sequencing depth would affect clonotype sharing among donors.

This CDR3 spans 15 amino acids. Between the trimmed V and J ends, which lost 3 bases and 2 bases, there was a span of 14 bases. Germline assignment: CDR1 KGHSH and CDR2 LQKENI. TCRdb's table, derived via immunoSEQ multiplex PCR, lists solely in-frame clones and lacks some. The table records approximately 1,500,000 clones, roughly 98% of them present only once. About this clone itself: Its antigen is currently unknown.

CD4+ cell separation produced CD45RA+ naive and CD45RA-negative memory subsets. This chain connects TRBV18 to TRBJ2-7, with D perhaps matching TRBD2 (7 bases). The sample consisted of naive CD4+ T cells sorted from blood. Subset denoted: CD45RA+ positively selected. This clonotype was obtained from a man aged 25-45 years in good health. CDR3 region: CASSPGGRRTYEQYF. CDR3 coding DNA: TGTGCCAGCTCACCGGGGGGGCGAAGGACCTACGAGCAGTACTTC.